The present T cell receptor beta chain was sequenced within a study of blood T cell repertoires in COVID-19 (dated by TCRdb to about 2020). Some background on the complete study: The collaborator samples originated in the United States, Italy and Spain and spanned the acute and convalescent phases of COVID-19. Samples were obtained from the ongoing ImmuneRACE study (first 160 participants) and from some 1,200 subjects provided by 6 global collaborators. The prospective study material was composed of cDNA or gDNA derived from T cells, B-cell-depleted T cells, or PBMCs. HLA class I and class II types, where available, came from metadata supplied by the sample provider rather than from assay-based typing. Subjects who had been exposed to COVID-19, were actively infected with it, or had recovered from it provided the deeply sampled blood TCRbeta repertoires that made up the dataset. Sample metadata almost always included a de-identified subject ID, COVID-19 status, age in years and sex. The repertoires were released in a freely available public database meant as a resource for research on the immune response to SARS-CoV-2. What the authors observed across the whole study: Clinical and demographic metadata were provided uncurated, with the amount varying by source and participant.

The collaborating institutions used their own protocols to collect whole blood in K2EDTA tubes. For TCRbeta analysis, collaborator samples were shipped as frozen whole blood, as isolated PBMCs, or as DNA extracted from either sample type. Comments on this clone: The antigen this receptor binds is unknown. No much larger clone is present one base from it, and per-base qualities are unavailable.

Trimming leaves V shorter by 6 bases and J shorter by 3 bases, with the junction holding 5 bases beyond the gene matches. Looking up the germline V gene (reference sequence) yields CDR1 SEHNR and CDR2 FQNEAQ. The CDR3 goes from the cysteine to the phenylalanine over 14 residues. The kept DNA is CDR3 alone, 42 bases in frame from the first base. TCRbeta CDR3 regions were amplified from genomic DNA by means of the immunoSEQ Assay, a bias-controlled multiplex PCR. The paper's data handling went like this. The number of nucleated cells in each sample was estimated by amplification of reference gene primers within the assay. To quantify the absolute abundance of each unique TCRbeta CDR3 rearrangement, sequence reads were collapsed and filtered. For each sample, productive Simpson clonality was calculated as the square root of Simpson's diversity index over productive rearrangements. In its TCRdb copy, this immuneACCESS table keeps in-frame sequences only and misses some clones. Where compared with another copy, unresolved V genes explain less than half of these, and the others have no known cause. Clonal size and the V and J genes are those of that table, whereas D and trimming came from the DNA. A total of some 37,000 clones appear in this sample, 85% to 90% of them only once. The top ten clones comprise about 12% of the sample.

Sequencing was performed on peripheral blood. This receptor chain uses TRBV7-9 and TRBJ2-1, and TRBD2 aligns with 7 junction nucleotides. The clonotype comes from a man in his 70s with acute or convalescent COVID-19. The CDR3 reads as follows: CASRREVRYNEQFF. The nucleotide sequence reads as follows: TGTGCCAGCAGACGGGAGGTACGCTACAATGAGCAGTTCTTC.